The 25 T cell receptor beta chains given below trace back to one sample, sequenced in a study of blood T cell repertoires in COVID-19. Produced via immunoSEQ multiplex PCR; TCRdb's table is partial and in-frame only. The sample shows approximately 60,000 clones, around four fifths of them seen only once. Sequencing used peripheral blood. The receptors come from a man in his sixties with COVID-19, enrolled during active disease.

V usage is TRBV5-5 and J usage is TRBJ1-5; 7 nucleotides align to TRBD1. CDR3 length: 14 amino acids. J gave up 5 bases and V 1 base, and 3 bases lay outside the gene matches. The germline V gene has CDR1 SGHKS and CDR2 YYEKEE (reference sequence). CDR3 region: CASSLRQGDQPQHF. CDR3 sequence (DNA): TGTGCCAGCAGCTTGCGACAGGGTGATCAGCCCCAGCATTTT.

This chain connects TRBV9 to TRBJ2-3; D is perhaps TRBD2 (6 bases). Between the trimmed V and J ends, which lost 2 bases and 1 base, there was a span of 14 bases. The CDR3 contains 16 residues. Germline values: CDR1 SGDLS, CDR2 YYNGEE. DNA for the CDR3: TGTGCCAGCAGCGTCGAGGGGACGGGAGGCACAGATACGCAGTATTTT. Translated, it gives CASSVEGTGGTDTQYF.

The V call is TRBV9, the J call TRBJ2-1; 9 nucleotides agree with TRBD2. CDR1 and CDR2 from the germline V gene are SGDLS and YYNGEE. The CDR3 totals 16 residues. The J segment lost 9 bases and the V segment lost 3 bases, leaving 13 bases of the junction unmatched. In DNA form, the CDR3 reads TGTGCCAGCAGCGCCCAACCGGGACTAGCAGCGAGTGAGCAGTTCTTC. This sequence encodes CASSAQPGLAASEQFF.

This chain joins TRBV7-9 and TRBJ1-1; D is possibly TRBD1 (6 bases). Germline V gene sequence: CDR1 SEHNR, CDR2 FQNEAQ (reference sequence). The V end lost 5 bases, the J end lost 10 bases, and 26 bases lay between the germline ends. This CDR3 comprises 16 residues. DNA of the CDR3: TGTGCCAGCAGCCCCATCCGAAGACAGGTCGAATCGTCAGCTTTCTTT. Translating it yields CASSPIRRQVESSAFF.

The chain couples TRBV5-1 to TRBJ2-7, with TRBD2 matching over 11 bases. V gave up 4 bases and J gave up 5 bases; unmatched junction bases: 5. Germline CDR1 is SGHRS and CDR2 is YFSETQ. This CDR3 comprises 14 residues. CDR3 amino acids: CASSPTSGANEQYF. In DNA, the CDR3 is TGCGCCAGCAGCCCGACTAGCGGGGCGAACGAGCAGTACTTC.

The V gene is TRBV12-3 or TRBV12-4, the J gene TRBJ2-7; D gene ambiguous. Deletions cut 3 bases from V and 6 bases from J, with 9 bases between. There are 12 residues in the CDR3. CDR3 bases: TGTGCCAGCAGTTTTATAACTCGCGAGCAGTACTTC. This sequence encodes CASSFITREQYF.

The chain links TRBV19 to TRBJ1-4; 7 bases agree with TRBD1. The CDR3 is 12 amino acids. The germline V gene encodes CDR1 LNHDA and CDR2 SQIVND (reference sequence). The junction had 2 bases not matched to a gene; V was cut back by 6 bases and J by 7 bases. The CDR3 loop is CASSRGSEKLFF. In nucleotides, the CDR3 is TGTGCCAGTAGCAGGGGGAGTGAAAAACTGTTTTTT.

The chain uses TRBV30 and TRBJ1-2; a weak D match, TRBD1 (5 bases). Germline V gene sequence: CDR1 GTSNPN, CDR2 SVGIG (reference sequence). This CDR3 is built from 12 residues. The V end was cut by 0 bases, the J end by 3 bases, with 5 bases between. CDR3 in DNA: TGTGCCTGGAGTGTACAGGACTATGGCTACACCTTC. Residues: CAWSVQDYGYTF. The full variable domain, rest sourced from reference TRBV30 and TRBJ1-2, is SQTIHQWPATLVQPVGSPLSLECTVEGTSNPNLYWYRQAAGRGLQLLFYSVGIGQISSEVPQNLSASRPQDRQFILSSKKLLLSDSGFYLCAWSVQDYGYTFGSGTRLTVV.

This clone has just one count. The J gene is TRBJ2-1, the V gene TRBV19; 9 bases agree with TRBD2. CDR3 length: 15 amino acids. Germline V CDR1 and CDR2: LNHDA, SQIVND (reference sequence). J was trimmed by 6 bases and V by 3 bases; bases with no gene match: 6. CDR3 nucleotides: TGTGCCAGTAGTATTCGAGCGGGGGGACTCAATGAGCAGTTCTTC. Translation gives CASSIRAGGLNEQFF.

The chain couples TRBV6-5 to TRBJ1-6; 8 bases fit TRBD1. The CDR3 totals 14 residues. Trimming at V came to 9 bases and at J to 9 bases, leaving 10 bases not matched to a gene. The germline V gene encodes CDR1 MNHEY and CDR2 SVGAGI. CDR3 bases: TGTGCCAGTCTCCCGGGACAGGAGGCTTCACCCCTCCACTTT. Translating gives CASLPGQEASPLHF.

The CDR3: CASSLLAGAGDTQYF. CDR3 nucleotides: TGTGCCAGCAGCTTACTAGCGGGAGCGGGAGATACGCAGTATTTT. The rearrangement uses TRBV11-1 and TRBJ2-3, with TRBD2 matching over 10 bases. V was pared by 2 bases and J by 5 bases, with 4 bases of the junction left unmatched. Germline CDR1 is SGHAT and CDR2 is FQDESV (reference sequence). The CDR3 extends over 15 amino acids.

The V and J genes are TRBV28 and TRBJ2-5; D is possibly TRBD2 (5 bases). The CDR3 totals 12 residues. Germline CDR1 is MDHEN and CDR2 is SYDVKM. The V end lost 6 bases, the J end lost 9 bases, and 14 bases lay between the germline ends. CDR3 sequence (DNA): TGTGCCAGCAGCTCACTCGGGGTGGCCCAGTACTTC. This codes for CASSSLGVAQYF. Looking up the rest from reference TRBV28 and TRBJ2-5 gives the full variable domain: DVKVTQSSRYLVKRTGEKVFLECVQDMDHENMFWYRQDPGLGLRLIYFSYDVKMKEKGDIPEGYSVSREKKERFSLILESASTNQTSMYLCASSSLGVAQYFGPGTRLLVL.

The genes are TRBV10-3 and TRBJ2-2; 12 bases map to TRBD2. CDR1 is ENHRY, CDR2 SYGVKD, per germline. This CDR3 has 15 amino acids. Trimming removed 8 bases from V and 5 bases from J; junction bases left unmatched: 6. CDR3 coding DNA: TGTGCCATCCTACTAGCGGGAGGAAAAACCGGGGAGCTGTTTTTT. Amino acid sequence: CAILLAGGKTGELFF.

The chain links TRBV19 to TRBJ1-3; TRBD1 agrees at 10 bases. The V gene's germline CDR1 is LNHDA and CDR2 SQIVND (reference sequence). V gave up 3 bases and J gave up 4 bases; unmatched junction bases: 0. The CDR3 runs to 14 residues. CDR3 coding DNA: TGTGCCAGTAGTATGGACAGGGGGGGAAACACCATATATTTT. This translates into CASSMDRGGNTIYF.

J is TRBJ1-1 and V is TRBV18; 9 positions agree with TRBD1. The CDR3 length is 15 residues. Germline assignment: CDR1 KGHSH and CDR2 LQKENI. V lost 4 bases, J lost 6 bases, and 9 bases stayed unmatched. CDR3 DNA: TGTGCCAGCTCACGGAGGGACAGGGACCAGCCTGAAGCTTTCTTT. Residues: CASSRRDRDQPEAFF.

V and J are TRBV4-1 and TRBJ2-3; 8 bases align to TRBD2. The CDR3 contains 16 residues. Per germline, CDR1 MGHRA and CDR2 YSYEKL. The V and J ends lost 1 base and 5 bases, in that order; junction bases with no gene match: 8. For the CDR3, the DNA is TGCGCCAGCAGCCAAGGTCTTCGGGGGGGCAGAGATACGCAGTATTTT. Translation gives CASSQGLRGGRDTQYF.

CDR3 coding DNA: TGTGCCAGCAGCCCCGCCACCTCGGGGCCCCTCCACTTT. Translated, it gives CASSPATSGPLHF. The genes are TRBV7-9 and TRBJ1-6; D is uncertain. The V gene lost 5 bases and the J gene lost 13 bases, with 15 bases spanning the gap. This CDR3 comprises 13 residues. Germline CDR1 reads SEHNR; CDR2 reads FQNEAQ (reference sequence).

The rearrangement joins TRBV27 to TRBJ2-5, with TRBD1 as a possible D gene (6 bases). Looked up from germline, CDR1 is MNHEY and CDR2 is SMNVEV (reference sequence). The V end lost 4 bases, the J end lost 7 bases, and 16 bases lay between the germline ends. The CDR3 length is 14 residues. CDR3 DNA sequence: TGTGCCAGCAGTTCGCACGGGCAAGGGGGGACCCAGTACTTC. Translated, it gives CASSSHGQGGTQYF.

This sequence joins TRBV5-4 and TRBJ2-5; no clear D gene. The germline V and J ends were trimmed by 1 base and 2 bases, with 6 bases remaining between them. Germline V gene lookup returns CDR1 SGHNT and CDR2 YYREEE (reference sequence). The CDR3 runs 13 residues. DNA of the CDR3: TGTGCCAGCAGCTTGAATAATCAAGAGACCCAGTACTTC. Residues: CASSLNNQETQYF.

The rearrangement links TRBV10-2 to TRBJ1-1; the D gene is possibly TRBD1 (5 bases). Looked up from germline, CDR1 is WSHSY and CDR2 is SAAADI. CDR3 size: 14 residues. Trimming took off 8 bases at V and 2 bases at J, with 15 bases between the two ends. CDR3 sequence reads: CASREIQGNTEAFF. CDR3 sequence (DNA): TGCGCCAGCCGAGAGATTCAGGGTAACACTGAAGCTTTCTTT.

This clone came up a few times. The genes are TRBV11-3 and TRBJ1-1; D is undetermined. This CDR3 contains 14 residues. Germline CDR1 reads SGHNT; CDR2 reads YENEEA. V dropped 7 bases and J dropped 1 base, with 13 bases sitting between them. DNA of the CDR3: TGTGCCAGCAAAAGAAGTTCGGGGAACACTGAAGCTTTCTTT. Its protein product is CASKRSSGNTEAFF.

This clone has only one observation. The chain carries TRBV5-1 and TRBJ1-2; 7 bases are shared with TRBD1. This CDR3 region has 14 residues. Unmatched junction bases numbered 8, after V lost 2 bases and J lost 7 bases. Germline V gene lookup returns CDR1 SGHRS and CDR2 YFSETQ. CDR3 bases: TGCGCCAGCAGCTTACAAGAGGGGGCAGGTGGCTACACCTTC. Amino acid sequence: CASSLQEGAGGYTF.

Notes on this clone: A read error may account for a junction end that differs from germline. The rearrangement links TRBV11-2 to TRBJ2-5, with 8 bases aligning to TRBD2. The CDR3 consists of 16 residues. Germline CDR1 reads SGHAT; CDR2 reads FQNNGV. The CDR3 DNA reads as TGTGCCGGCAGCTTAGTCGGGACTAGGGGTGGGGAGACCCAGTACTTC. It specifies CAGSLVGTRGGETQYF.

The chain recombines TRBV19 with TRBJ2-1; 7 bases map to TRBD2. This CDR3 has 15 amino acids. Trimming took 5 bases from V and 2 from J; bases not matched to a gene: 6. The V gene's germline CDR1 is LNHDA and CDR2 SQIVND (reference sequence). The CDR3 here is CASSSSSGPYNEQFF. The CDR3 DNA is TGTGCCAGTAGTTCCTCTAGCGGACCCTACAATGAGCAGTTCTTC.

The V call is TRBV19, the J call TRBJ1-6; the match to TRBD1 covers 10 bases. V dropped 4 bases and J dropped 9; count of bases not matched to a gene: 6. Germline V gene data show CDR1 as LNHDA and CDR2 as SQIVND (reference sequence). CDR3 size: 15 residues. CDR3 bases: TGTGCCAGTAGTACCCGGGACAGGGGTGTTTCACCCCTCCACTTT. Translating it yields CASSTRDRGVSPLHF.